These T cell receptor beta chains were read from a single sample in a study of T cell changes during pregnancy in multiple sclerosis. Assay: immunoSEQ multiplex PCR; the TCRdb copy retains only in-frame clones and omits some. The repertoire holds over 40,000 clones, approximately 90% seen once, with 0.95% to 1.5% in the top ten. The sequences come from CD4+ T cells from peripheral blood mononuclear cells, collected in the second trimester of pregnancy. The source of these receptors is a female donor with multiple sclerosis, enrolled in a pregnancy study. Each CDR3 is given with its conserved first and last residue. The order of the fields is V gene, J gene, clone size, D gene, CDR3 DNA, CDR3 protein. A D gene is named only where the DNA matches it firmly. Clone size is stated in some rows and not others, as once, few, many or a class when expanded.

V: TRBV7-9; J: TRBJ1-5; size: -; D: TRBD1; DNA: TGTGCCAGCAGCGATGGACAGGGCAATCAGCCCCAGCATTTT; CDR3: CASSDGQGNQPQHF
V: TRBV5-4; J: TRBJ2-3; size: -; D: -; DNA: TGTGCCAGCAGCTTGGTGGTTAGCAGCACAGATACGCAGTATTTT; CDR3: CASSLVVSSTDTQYF
V: TRBV5-1; J: TRBJ2-3; size: -; D: TRBD2; DNA: TGCGCCAGCAGCCATCTAGCGGGAGGCACAGATACGCAGTATTTT; CDR3: CASSHLAGGTDTQYF
V: TRBV19; J: TRBJ2-5; size: once; D: TRBD2; DNA: TGTGCCAGTTCCGGGGGGCTAGCGGGGGAGACCCAGTACTTC; CDR3: CASSGGLAGETQYF
V: TRBV6-1; J: TRBJ1-1; size: -; D: TRBD1; DNA: TGTGCCAGCAGCACGACAGGGGGCGCTTTCTTT; CDR3: CASSTTGGAFF
V: TRBV2; J: TRBJ2-7; size: -; D: TRBD2; DNA: TGTGCCAGCAGTGCTTCGGGAGGGCCAAGCGAGCAGTACTTC; CDR3: CASSASGGPSEQYF
V: TRBV5-4; J: TRBJ2-1; size: -; D: TRBD2; DNA: TGTGCCAGCACCAAAGGTCGGCTAGCGGGATCCAATGAGCAGTTCTTC; CDR3: CASTKGRLAGSNEQFF
V: TRBV6-1; J: TRBJ2-7; size: few; D: -; DNA: TGTGCCAGCAGTGAACCGGGGTTAAGCTACGAGCAGTACTTC; CDR3: CASSEPGLSYEQYF
V: TRBV6-1; J: TRBJ2-7; size: -; D: TRBD2; DNA: TGTGCCAGCACGAAGCGGGAGGGTGGCGAGCAGTACTTC; CDR3: CASTKREGGEQYF
V: TRBV28; J: TRBJ1-2; size: -; D: TRBD1; DNA: TGTGCCAGCAGCCAGGGACAGGGAATGGATGGCTACACCTTC; CDR3: CASSQGQGMDGYTF
V: TRBV19; J: TRBJ1-1; size: -; D: TRBD1; DNA: TGTGCCAGTAGTACCCCGGAGACAGGGGTGAACACTGAAGCTTTCTTT; CDR3: CASSTPETGVNTEAFF
V: TRBV19; J: TRBJ2-7; size: few; D: -; DNA: TGTGCCAGTAGTATGGACAGATCCTACGAGCAGTACTTC; CDR3: CASSMDRSYEQYF
V: TRBV5-4; J: TRBJ1-1; size: -; D: -; DNA: TGTGCCAGCAGCGAGGTCGGGTTGAACACTGAAGCTTTCTTT; CDR3: CASSEVGLNTEAFF
V: TRBV27; J: TRBJ2-3; size: -; D: -; DNA: TGTGCCAGCAGCTCCCGGCGACGACAAACAGGCACAGATACGCAGTATTTT; CDR3: CASSSRRRQTGTDTQYF
V: TRBV23-1; J: TRBJ1-1; size: -; D: -; DNA: TGCGCCAGCAGTCAATCGCGGTTAAGGGACAAGGGCACTGAAGCTTTCTTT; CDR3: CASSQSRLRDKGTEAFF
V: TRBV5-6; J: TRBJ2-1; size: -; D: -; DNA: TGTGCCAGCAGCGGTGGAGGGAGTTCCTACAATGAGCAGTTCTTC; CDR3: CASSGGGSSYNEQFF